Shown below are 4 T cell receptor beta chains from a single sample sequenced in a study of post-analysis software for immune sequencing data. Broader study findings: Controls showed lower frequencies than patients for 5 or 6 TRBV segments, and TRBV5-6, TRBV5-1 and TRBV20-1 were among these.

Researchers reported that TCR beta cDNA libraries carried unique molecular identifiers. One entry per CDR3 protein results from TCRdb running MiXCR on the PCR reads. In the table there are about 430,000 distinct CDR3 sequences, less than 40% of which are singletons. The antigens for these receptors are not known. Sequenced material: blood. These receptors were obtained from a girl under 10 years old with multiple sclerosis.

The chain joins TRBV6-2 or TRBV6-3 to TRBJ1-2; D remains unclear. The V end was cut by 1 base, the J end by 4 bases, with 7 bases between. Germline CDR1 and CDR2: MNHEY and SVGEGT. CDR3 length: 13 residues. The CDR3: CASSYLPSYGYTF. The CDR3 region has the DNA TGTGCCAGCAGTTACTTGCCGAGCTATGGCTACACCTTC.

This clonotype was counted between two and nine times. A junction end diverges from the germline sequence, so it may reflect a read error. The CDR3 sequence: CSARIRVNHGYTF. CDR3 coding DNA: TGCAGTGCTAGAATCCGGGTTAACCATGGCTACACCTTC. J is TRBJ1-2 and V is TRBV20-1; D gene unclear. Germline V gene data show CDR1 as DFQATT and CDR2 as SNEGSKA (reference sequence). The CDR3 length is 13 residues.

This clonotype was picked up a small number of times. The V and J genes are TRBV5-1 and TRBJ1-4; D gene ambiguous. CDR3 length: 15 amino acids. V lost 4 bases and J 7 bases, leaving 17 bases between the germline ends. Germline V gene lookup returns CDR1 SGHRS and CDR2 YFSETQ. In nucleotides, the CDR3 is TGCGCCAGCAGCCAACCTGAGGAAGGGAGTGAAAAACTGTTTTTT. It translates to CASSQPEEGSEKLFF.

This clonotype was picked up a small number of times. The rearrangement uses TRBV27 and TRBJ2-1; D perhaps matches TRBD2 (5 bases). The CDR3 has 13 amino acids. Trimming cost V 10 bases and J 8 bases, with 18 bases left between them. In germline, CDR1 is MNHEY, CDR2 SMNVEV (reference sequence). CDR3: CATAPHTRDEQFF. CDR3 coding DNA: TGTGCCACAGCTCCTCACACTAGGGATGAGCAGTTCTTC.